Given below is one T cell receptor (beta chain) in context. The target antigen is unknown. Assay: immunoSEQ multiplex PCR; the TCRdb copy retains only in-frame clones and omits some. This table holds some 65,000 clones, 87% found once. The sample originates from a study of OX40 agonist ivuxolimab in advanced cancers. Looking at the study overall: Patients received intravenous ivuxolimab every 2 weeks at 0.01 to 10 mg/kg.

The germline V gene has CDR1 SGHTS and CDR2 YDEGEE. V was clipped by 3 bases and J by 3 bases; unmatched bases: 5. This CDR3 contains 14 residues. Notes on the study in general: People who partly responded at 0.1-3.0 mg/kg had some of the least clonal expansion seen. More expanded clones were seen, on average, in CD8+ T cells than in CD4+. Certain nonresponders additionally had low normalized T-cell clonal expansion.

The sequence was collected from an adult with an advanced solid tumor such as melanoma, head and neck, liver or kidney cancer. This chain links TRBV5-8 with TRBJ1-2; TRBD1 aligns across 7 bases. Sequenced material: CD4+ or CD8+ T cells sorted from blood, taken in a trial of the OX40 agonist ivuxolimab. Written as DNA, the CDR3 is TGTGCCAGCAGCTCGACAGGGAAAGACTATGGCTACACCTTC. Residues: CASSSTGKDYGYTF.